Listed here are 20 T cell receptor beta chains from one sample, sequenced in a study of OX40 agonist ivuxolimab in advanced cancers. The method was immunoSEQ multiplex PCR; TCRdb's version includes in-frame clones alone and lacks a portion of them. The sample has about 14,000 clones, about four fifths seen once; the top ten hold 11% to 15%. The source material was CD4+ or CD8+ T cells sorted from blood, sampled in a trial of the OX40 agonist ivuxolimab. The receptors originated from an adult with an advanced solid tumor such as melanoma, head and neck, liver or kidney cancer.

The chain links TRBV5-4 to TRBJ1-2, with a weak D call TRBD1 (6 bases). CDR1 SGHNT and CDR2 YYREEE come from the germline V gene (reference sequence). The V end was cut by 0 bases, the J end by 0 bases, with 6 bases between. The CDR3 extends over 14 amino acids. The CDR3 here is CASSLEGANYGYTF. The CDR3 DNA follows: TGTGCCAGCAGCTTGGAGGGGGCTAACTATGGCTACACCTTC.

V is TRBV6-1 and J is TRBJ2-3, with 7 bases lining up with TRBD2. This CDR3 has 14 residues. The trim removed 2 bases at V and 2 bases at J, leaving 1 base unmatched. Germline CDR1 is MNHNS and CDR2 is SASEGT. CDR3 sequence (DNA): TGTGCCAGCAGTGAACTAGCGGACACAGATACGCAGTATTTT. This sequence encodes CASSELADTDTQYF.

The J gene is TRBJ2-7, the V gene TRBV5-1; no clear D. In germline, CDR1 is SGHRS, CDR2 YFSETQ. This CDR3 has 13 amino acids. The V end lost 2 bases, the J end lost 3 bases, and 9 bases lay between the germline ends. For the CDR3, the DNA is TGCGCCAGCAGCTTAGGCAGAAACTACGAGCAGTACTTC. It codes for CASSLGRNYEQYF.

The chain employs TRBV29-1 and TRBJ2-7; 7 bases are a match to TRBD1. V dropped 4 bases and J dropped 0; count of bases not matched to a gene: 6. The CDR3 is made up of 14 amino acids. Germline CDR1 reads SQVTM; CDR2 reads ANQGSEA. Here the CDR3 DNA reads TGCAGCGTTGTCCCAGACAGGGCCTCCTACGAGCAGTACTTC. Encoded protein: CSVVPDRASYEQYF.

This clone was seen a single time. The identical CDR3 is also encoded by other nucleotide sequences in the sample. The V call is TRBV27, the J call TRBJ2-5; D gene uncertain. CDR3 length: 14 residues. Trimming took off 3 bases at V and 5 bases at J, with 13 bases between the two ends. The germline V gene has CDR1 MNHEY and CDR2 SMNVEV (reference sequence). The CDR3 DNA reads as TGTGCCAGCAGTTTGGGCGTGGTTGGGGAGACCCAGTACTTC. The encoded protein is CASSLGVVGETQYF.

CDR3 region: CASSPGTGNTGELFF. The CDR3 DNA follows: TGTGCCAGCAGTCCCGGGACAGGGAACACCGGGGAGCTGTTTTTT. The chain has TRBV7-9 and TRBJ2-2; 8 bases are shared with TRBD1. The CDR3 is 15 amino acids. Germline CDR1 and CDR2: SEHNR and FQNEAQ (reference sequence). The V and J ends lost 6 bases and 1 base, in that order; junction bases with no gene match: 4. Full variable domain (missing parts from reference TRBV7-9 and TRBJ2-2): DTGVSQNPRHKITKRGQNVTFRCDPISEHNRLYWYRQTLGQGPEFLTYFQNEAQLEKSRLLSDRFSAERPKGSFSTLEIQRTEQGDSAMYLCASSPGTGNTGELFFGEGSRLTVL.

The chain is built from TRBV11-3 and TRBJ2-3; 12 nucleotides align to TRBD2. V gave up 5 bases and J gave up 0 bases; unmatched junction bases: 6. The length of the CDR3 is 17 residues. Germline CDR1 and CDR2: SGHNT and YENEEA. CDR3 amino acids: CASSPGLAGASTDTQYF. CDR3 in DNA: TGTGCCAGCAGCCCGGGACTAGCGGGCGCTAGCACAGATACGCAGTATTTT.

A single count supports this clone. The chain is built from TRBV29-1 and TRBJ2-7, with 7 bases fitting TRBD1. The CDR3 runs to 12 residues. The V gene's germline CDR1 is SQVTM and CDR2 ANQGSEA. V shed 3 bases and J 3 bases; nucleotides not matched to a gene: 2. The DNA of the CDR3 is TGCAGCGTTGAGGGACAGCTCTACGAGCAGTACTTC. It is translated as CSVEGQLYEQYF.

This chain joins TRBV5-1 and TRBJ1-5; unclear D gene. The germline gives CDR1 SGHRS, CDR2 YFSETQ. The CDR3 runs 13 residues. Trimming pared 1 base from V and 4 bases from J, leaving 6 bases between. CDR3 nucleotides: TGCGCCAGCAGCTTGAACGAGAATCAGCCCCAGCATTTT. Residues: CASSLNENQPQHF.

The chain carries TRBV30 and TRBJ1-3; D is ambiguous. V gave up 4 bases and J gave up 2 bases, with 6 bases separating them. The CDR3 contains 12 residues. Germline V lookup: CDR1 GTSNPN, CDR2 SVGIG (reference sequence). Written as DNA, the CDR3 is TGTGCCTGGAAACGGGCTGGAAACACCATATATTTT. Translated: CAWKRAGNTIYF.

This chain links TRBV6-4 with TRBJ2-3; TRBD1 matches 7 bases. After removal of 2 bases from V and 3 bases from J, the junction contained 5 bases not matched to a gene. The CDR3 sequence is 15 residues long. The germline V gene encodes CDR1 MRHNA and CDR2 SNTAGT. CDR3 coding DNA: TGTGCCAGCAGTGACATGGCAGGGGGAACAGATACGCAGTATTTT. It codes for CASSDMAGGTDTQYF.

The chain is built from TRBV10-3 and TRBJ2-7; the match to TRBD2 covers 9 bases. CDR3 length: 15 residues. The germline V gene has CDR1 ENHRY and CDR2 SYGVKD. V trimming: 0 bases; J trimming: 2 bases; junction bases outside the gene matches: 2. The CDR3 here is CAISESIAGAYEQYF. The CDR3 nucleotides are TGTGCCATCAGTGAGTCGATAGCGGGGGCCTACGAGCAGTACTTC.

The chain combines TRBV2 with TRBJ2-1; D assignment may be TRBD1 or TRBD2 (5 bases each). The CDR3 totals 14 residues. Trimming stripped 6 bases from V and 0 bases from J, with 9 bases between. The germline V gene has CDR1 SNHLY and CDR2 FYNNEI. This CDR3 is CASRPGPSYNEQFF. The CDR3 DNA is TGTGCCAGCAGACCGGGACCCTCCTACAATGAGCAGTTCTTC.

The V call is TRBV30, the J call TRBJ2-7; tentative D call: TRBD1 (5 bases). The germline V gene encodes CDR1 GTSNPN and CDR2 SVGIG (reference sequence). Trimming cost V 3 bases and J 6 bases, with 9 bases left between them. The CDR3 has 11 residues. The DNA for the CDR3 is TGTGCCTGGAGGCCAGGGTCCGAGCAGTACTTC. Its protein product is CAWRPGSEQYF.

The V call is TRBV23-1, the J call TRBJ2-1, with D possibly being TRBD1 (6 bases). TRBV23-1 is an ORF, and what it does is uncertain. The CDR3 length is 18 residues. V shed 4 bases and J shed 5 bases, with 24 bases lying between them. DNA of the CDR3: TGCGCCAGCAGTCGCCAACCCATTAACCGGACAGAAAACAATGAGCAGTTCTTC. Amino acids: CASSRQPINRTENNEQFF.

A word on this clone: Relative to the germline gene, one junction end is altered; a read error may explain this. The chain employs TRBV7-7 and TRBJ2-5; 7 nucleotides line up with TRBD1. CDR3 length: 13 residues. The germline CDR1 and CDR2 sequences are SSHAT and FNYEAQ (reference sequence). CDR3 nucleotide sequence: TGTGCTAGCAGCTACCGACAGGGAAAGACCCAGTACTTC. Translated, it gives CASSYRQGKTQYF.

This clone was seen a few times. The rearrangement links TRBV2 to TRBJ2-1; 8 bases fit TRBD1. This CDR3 contains 13 residues. Germline trimming cut 1 base from V and 14 bases from J; bases unmatched to any gene: 7. Germline CDR1 reads SNHLY; CDR2 reads FYNNEI. The CDR3 loop is CASSEVDRVQEFF. CDR3 nucleotide sequence: TGTGCCAGCAGTGAAGTGGACAGGGTGCAGGAGTTCTTC.

This rearrangement joins TRBV27 to TRBJ2-5, with D perhaps TRBD2 (6 bases). There are 14 residues in the CDR3. Germline V CDR1 and CDR2: MNHEY, SMNVEV (reference sequence). V was shortened by 6 bases and J by 2 bases, with 13 bases between the two germline ends. In nucleotides, the CDR3 is TGTGCCAGCAGCCCCCCTAGCGCTCAAGAGACCCAGTACTTC. Protein: CASSPPSAQETQYF.

The chain recombines TRBV6-6 with TRBJ2-1, with unresolved D. V was cut by 6 bases and J by 9 bases, with 15 bases left in between. The germline CDR1 and CDR2 sequences are MNHNY and SVGAGI (reference sequence). The CDR3 covers 13 residues. The CDR3 protein is CASSPGPDGEQFF. CDR3 DNA sequence: TGTGCCAGCAGCCCAGGACCAGACGGTGAGCAGTTCTTC.

This clone appeared a few times. The rearrangement links TRBV13 to TRBJ2-1, with 10 positions matching TRBD2. This CDR3 has 15 residues. Germline CDR1 and CDR2: PRHDT and FYEKMQ (reference sequence). After removal of 6 bases from V and 6 bases from J, the junction contained 8 bases not matched to a gene. CDR3 sequence (DNA): TGTGCCAGCAGAACCCTAGCGGGAGTATCCAATGAGCAGTTCTTC. Its protein is CASRTLAGVSNEQFF.